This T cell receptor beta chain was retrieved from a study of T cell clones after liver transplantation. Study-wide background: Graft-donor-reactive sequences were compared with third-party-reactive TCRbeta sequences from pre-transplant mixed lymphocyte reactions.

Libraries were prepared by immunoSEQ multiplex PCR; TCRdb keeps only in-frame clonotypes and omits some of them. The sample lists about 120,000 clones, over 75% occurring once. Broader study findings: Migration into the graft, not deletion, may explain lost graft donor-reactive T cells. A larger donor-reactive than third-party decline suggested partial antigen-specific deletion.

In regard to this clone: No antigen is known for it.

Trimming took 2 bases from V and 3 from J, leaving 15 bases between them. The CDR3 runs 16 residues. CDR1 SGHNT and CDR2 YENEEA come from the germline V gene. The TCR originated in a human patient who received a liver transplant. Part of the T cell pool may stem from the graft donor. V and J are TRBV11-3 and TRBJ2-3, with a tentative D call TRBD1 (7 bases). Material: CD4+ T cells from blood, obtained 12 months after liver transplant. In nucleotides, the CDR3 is TGTGCCAGCAGCTTAAAGTTGGCAGGGGGGACAGATACGCAGTATTTT. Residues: CASSLKLAGGTDTQYF.